Listed here are 27 T cell receptor beta chains from one sample, sequenced in a study of blood T cells in healthy people across ages. Then a second PCR, running roughly 7 to 11 cycles, was carried out with a sample-barcoded 5' primer and a J-beta primer mix. MiXCR was run by TCRdb on the 5' RACE reads, yielding one entry per CDR3 protein. The profile shows hundreds of thousands of distinct CDR3 sequences, about 51% of them singletons. The sample consisted of blood. Receptors were obtained from a woman older than 75 in good health.

The chain joins TRBV2 to TRBJ1-2, with unresolved D. V was trimmed by 2 bases and J by 5 bases, leaving 15 bases between them. Germline V gene lookup returns CDR1 SNHLY and CDR2 FYNNEI. The CDR3 covers 15 residues. CDR3: CASSELGSPKYGYTF. The CDR3, as DNA: TGTGCCAGCAGTGAATTGGGCAGCCCGAAGTATGGCTACACCTTC.

This clonotype was observed at least ten times. The chain has TRBV5-1 and TRBJ2-7; maybe TRBD1 (5 bases). The CDR3 has 15 residues. CDR1 is SGHRS and CDR2 is YFSETQ in the germline V gene. The germline V and J ends were trimmed by 4 bases and 0 bases, with 14 bases remaining between them. In DNA, the CDR3 is TGCGCCAGCAGCCCGGACACCTCGAGCTCCTACGAGCAGTACTTC. Translation gives CASSPDTSSSYEQYF.

Only a few counts were recorded for this clonotype. This chain's CDR3 is CSASRQPNQPQHF. In nucleotides, the CDR3 is TGCAGTGCTTCCCGACAGCCCAATCAGCCCCAGCATTTT. This chain links TRBV20-1 with TRBJ1-5, with a tentative D call TRBD1 (5 bases). CDR3 length: 13 residues. Trimming removed 5 bases at V and 3 bases at J, with 11 bases between. The V gene's germline CDR1 is DFQATT and CDR2 SNEGSKA (reference sequence).

In its sample, this clonotype was seen once. The chain is built from TRBV24-1 and TRBJ2-7; 7 bases line up with TRBD1. Gene TRBJ2-5 matches the end of the DNA better, so the J call may be wrong. The CDR3 covers 14 residues. Germline values: CDR1 KGHDR, CDR2 SFDVKD. This CDR3 is CATSDTGVRETQYF. The DNA of the CDR3 is TGTGCCACCAGTGACACAGGGGTACGAGAGACCCAGTACTTC.

This clonotype was seen only a few times. The germline gene is not matched at one end of the junction; a read error may be the cause. As DNA, the CDR3 is TGTGCCAGCAGTTTAAGAAGCGGGGAGGCAGATGCGCAGTATTTT. It is translated as CASSLRSGEADAQYF. J is TRBJ2-3 and V is TRBV12-3 or TRBV12-4, with 7 bases matching TRBD2. CDR3 length equals 15 residues.

As regards this clonotype: It may be a read error: a sequence one base away is much more abundant. The rearrangement joins TRBV20-1 to TRBJ1-5; D unclear. The V gene's germline CDR1 is DFQATT and CDR2 SNEGSKA (reference sequence). This CDR3 has 12 amino acids. The CDR3 region has the DNA TGCAGTGCCATTAATAGCAATCAGCTCCAGCATTTT. It specifies CSAINSNQLQHF.

This chain uses TRBV4-3 with TRBJ2-1, with D unresolved. The J call could be wrong; TRBJ2-7 is a better fit for the DNA end. There are 15 residues in the CDR3. Germline CDR1 is LGHNA and CDR2 is YSLEER. The CDR3 loop reads CASSQDYPWAYEQYF. For the CDR3, the DNA is TGCGCCAGCAGCCAAGATTACCCCTGGGCCTACGAGCAGTACTTC.

In DNA form, the CDR3 reads TGTGCCAGCAGTGAACACATCAGGGGTGAAGCTTTCTTT. Protein sequence: CASSEHIRGEAFF. The chain uses TRBV25-1 and TRBJ1-1, with a weak D call TRBD1 (6 bases). V lost 2 bases and J lost 7, with 11 bases in between. Germline values: CDR1 MGHDK, CDR2 SYGVNS. The CDR3 is made up of 13 amino acids.

This chain links TRBV29-1 with TRBJ1-2; 11 nucleotides align to TRBD1. This CDR3 contains 13 residues. V shed 3 bases, J shed 8 bases, and the junction held 5 bases outside the gene matches. Germline V gene sequence: CDR1 SQVTM, CDR2 ANQGSEA. This chain's CDR3 is CSVEDRGRGGYTF. In nucleotides, the CDR3 is TGCAGCGTTGAGGACAGGGGGCGGGGAGGCTACACCTTC.

The CDR3 here is CASSLGTSGGLSSYEQYF. In DNA, the CDR3 is TGTGCCAGCAGCTTAGGGACTAGCGGGGGGCTGAGCTCCTACGAGCAGTACTTC. The chain uses TRBV7-8 and TRBJ2-7; 14 bases line up with TRBD2. V trimming: 1 base; J trimming: 0 bases; junction bases outside the gene matches: 5. CDR1 SGHVS and CDR2 FQNEAQ come from the germline V gene. The CDR3 spans 18 residues.

The chain has TRBV27 and TRBJ2-7; the match to TRBD2 covers 8 bases. This CDR3 has 14 residues. Germline CDR1 reads MNHEY; CDR2 reads SMNVEV (reference sequence). V was pared by 8 bases and J by 7 bases, with 13 bases of the junction left unmatched. CDR3 protein: CASSLGSGVWEQYF. The CDR3 DNA is TGTGCCAGCTCCCTCGGTAGCGGGGTTTGGGAGCAGTACTTC.

J is TRBJ2-1 and V is TRBV10-3, with D unclear. Trimming left V 5 bases short and J 10 bases short, with 9 bases between. The CDR3 extends over 11 amino acids. The germline CDR1 and CDR2 sequences are ENHRY and SYGVKD. The DNA for the CDR3 is TGTGCCATCAGTACTTGGAGCGAGCAGTTCTTC. Translated, it gives CAISTWSEQFF.

The chain uses TRBV3-1 and TRBJ2-7, with D possibly TRBD2 on 6 matching bases. Trimming took off 5 bases at V and 3 bases at J, with 14 bases between the two ends. CDR3 size: 14 residues. Germline V gene data show CDR1 as LGHDT and CDR2 as YNNKEL (reference sequence). In DNA form, the CDR3 reads TGTGCCAGCAGCTCCGGGACTGCCTACTACGAGCAGTACTTC. It codes for CASSSGTAYYEQYF.

This clonotype was counted a few times. The gene calls are TRBV9 and TRBJ1-4; D is ambiguous. The CDR3 is 16 amino acids. Germline V gene lookup returns CDR1 SGDLS and CDR2 YYNGEE. Trimming cost V 2 bases and J 7 bases, with 18 bases left between them. The CDR3 protein is CASSVGGIPGGEKLFF. In nucleotides, the CDR3 is TGTGCCAGCAGCGTCGGAGGGATCCCGGGCGGTGAAAAACTGTTTTTT.

Ten or more counts support this clonotype. This chain connects TRBV3-1 to TRBJ2-2; possible D gene TRBD2, 5 bases. CDR1 is LGHDT and CDR2 is YNNKEL in the germline V gene (reference sequence). The V end lost 0 bases, the J end lost 4 bases, and 12 bases lay between the germline ends. The CDR3 is made up of 16 amino acids. CDR3 loop: CASSQDLLAGTGELFF. The CDR3 nucleotides are TGTGCCAGCAGCCAAGATCTCCTAGCTGGCACCGGGGAGCTGTTTTTT.

As for this clonotype: Given a much more abundant clone one base away, this may be a read error. The rearrangement joins TRBV7-3 to TRBJ2-5; TRBD2 might be the D (5 bases). The CDR3 spans 16 residues. Germline V gives CDR1 SGHTA, CDR2 FQGTGA. The germline V and J ends were trimmed by 5 bases and 11 bases, with 27 bases remaining between them. The CDR3 protein is CASSPKTSLSYNEQYF. CDR3 coding DNA: TGTGCCAGCAGCCCTAAAACTAGTCTCTCCTACAATGAGCAGTACTTC.

This clonotype showed up many times. The chain's CDR3 is CASSYYDTQYF. In DNA, the CDR3 is TGTGCCAGCAGTTATTACGATACGCAGTATTTT. This chain connects TRBV6-5 to TRBJ2-3; no clear D. Per germline, CDR1 MNHEY and CDR2 SVGAGI. V was clipped by 3 bases and J by 6 bases, with 4 bases between them. This CDR3 contains 11 residues.

This clonotype has only a few counts. A single base separates this from a much larger clone, so it may be a read error. The gene calls are TRBV6-5 and TRBJ1-6; D is ambiguous. Germline assignment: CDR1 MNHEY and CDR2 SVGAGI. This CDR3 spans 14 amino acids. Trimming removed 5 bases from V and 8 bases from J, with 13 bases in between. CDR3 region: CASSASIRDSPLHF. The CDR3 DNA sequence: TGTGCCAGCAGTGCGTCAATTCGGGATTCACCCCTCCACTTT.

Here the CDR3 reads CASSPGGQGYTF. In nucleotides, the CDR3 is TGTGCCAGCAGCCCCGGGGGACAGGGCTACACCTTC. This sequence joins TRBV11-2 and TRBJ1-2, with TRBD1 matching 7 bases. This CDR3 region has 12 residues. Per germline, CDR1 SGHAT and CDR2 FQNNGV. Trimming at V came to 5 bases and at J to 8 bases, leaving 5 bases not matched to a gene.

This clonotype came up a few times. The chain combines TRBV28 with TRBJ1-2; D gene uncertain. V was clipped by 5 bases and J by 4 bases, with 11 bases between them. The CDR3 totals 13 residues. Germline CDR1 is MDHEN and CDR2 is SYDVKM. The chain's CDR3 is CASSPGFLYGYTF. For the CDR3, the DNA is TGTGCCAGCAGTCCGGGATTTCTCTATGGCTACACCTTC.

The chain couples TRBV12-3 or TRBV12-4 to TRBJ1-2, with D possibly being TRBD1 (5 bases). The CDR3 runs 13 residues. The ends were cut back, 5 bases at V and 7 bases at J, with 14 bases in the middle. CDR3 amino acids: CASSHVGGSGYTF. CDR3 nucleotide sequence: TGTGCCAGCAGTCACGTCGGGGGTTCTGGCTACACCTTC.

This sequence joins TRBV20-1 and TRBJ1-4; the D is unclear. Germline V gene data show CDR1 as DFQATT and CDR2 as SNEGSKA (reference sequence). CDR3 size: 14 residues. V lost 3 bases and J lost 2, with 10 bases in between. DNA of the CDR3: TGCAGTGCTAGGCGGGCGGCTACTAATGAAAAACTGTTTTTT. Residues: CSARRAATNEKLFF.

The chain couples TRBV5-1 to TRBJ2-5, with TRBD2 identical over 12 bases. Looked up from germline, CDR1 is SGHRS and CDR2 is YFSETQ. The ends lost 4 bases at V and 5 bases at J; junction bases unmatched: 9. There are 16 residues in the CDR3. CDR3 sequence reads: CASSLRTSGTRETQYF. In nucleotides, the CDR3 is TGCGCCAGCAGCCTTCGGACTAGCGGGACCAGGGAGACCCAGTACTTC.

This clonotype was counted only a few times. V is TRBV4-1 and J is TRBJ1-5; no definite D call. This CDR3 comprises 17 residues. CDR1 MGHRA and CDR2 YSYEKL come from the germline V gene. Trimming shortened V by 0 bases and J by 1 base, and 13 bases separated the two germline ends. DNA for the CDR3: TGCGCCAGCAGCCAAGATCTGAGACACCTGAGCAATCAGCCCCAGCATTTT. It encodes CASSQDLRHLSNQPQHF.

This clonotype was seen repeatedly, ten times or more. V is TRBV7-2 and J is TRBJ2-7; D is undetermined. The V gene's germline CDR1 is SGHTA and CDR2 FQGNSA. V dropped 3 bases and J dropped 6 bases, with 15 bases sitting between them. The CDR3 runs 14 residues. The CDR3 protein is CASSFSLVLPEQYF. The DNA of the CDR3 is TGTGCCAGCAGCTTTAGCCTAGTCCTACCCGAGCAGTACTTC.

On this clonotype itself: A much more abundant neighbour one base away suggests this may be a read error. This chain uses TRBV3-1 with TRBJ2-3; either TRBD1 or TRBD2 may fit D (5 bases each). Germline V lookup: CDR1 LGHDT, CDR2 YNNKEL (reference sequence). This CDR3 comprises 15 residues. V lost 4 bases, J lost 1 base, and 12 bases lay in between. For the CDR3, the DNA is TGTGCCAGCAGCCGAGGACGGGGACGCACAGATACGCAGTATTTT. Encoded protein: CASSRGRGRTDTQYF.

Notes on this clonotype: This may be a read error: a much more frequent sequence differs by one nucleotide. The chain combines TRBV29-1 with TRBJ1-5; no clear D gene. The CDR3 contains 13 residues. Germline V gene lookup returns CDR1 SQVTM and CDR2 ANQGSEA. CDR3: CSGAYGSIQPQHF. CDR3 nucleotide sequence: TGCAGCGGTGCTTACGGGAGCATTCAGCCCCAGCATTTT.